This passage covers 24 T cell receptor beta chains from one sample sequenced in a study of T-cell memory formation after mild COVID-19. TCRdb fed the 5' RACE reads into MiXCR, producing one record per CDR3 protein. This table has 30,000 to 50,000 distinct CDR3 sequences, about 6.1% appearing once. Input material: PBMCs or a T cell subset sorted from them (not recorded which). The origin of the receptors is an adult who had mild COVID-19 (a few samples of this study predate the infection). Cell type and time point are not known.

This clonotype was observed a handful of times. Its ends do not fully match the called genes, so a read error is possible. As DNA, the CDR3 is TGTGCCAGTAGTATAGTCGGAGGGACCGAACTCTTC. Protein: CASSIVGGTELF. The rearrangement links TRBV19 to TRBJ2-7, with D tentatively TRBD2 (6 bases). The CDR3 contains 12 residues. CDR1 is LNHDA, CDR2 SQIVND, per germline (reference sequence).

This clonotype was recorded many times. The chain couples TRBV7-8 to TRBJ1-1; the match to TRBD1 covers 7 bases. V gave up 4 bases and J gave up 7 bases; unmatched junction bases: 9. CDR3 length: 14 residues. Looked up from germline, CDR1 is SGHVS and CDR2 is FQNEAQ. DNA of the CDR3: TGTGCCAGCAGCTCGCAGGGGGGAAGGGATGAAGCTTTCTTT. It encodes CASSSQGGRDEAFF.

The genes are TRBV20-1 and TRBJ1-5, with 9 bases identical to TRBD1. The CDR3 spans 13 residues. The V segment lost 1 base and the J segment 9 bases; nucleotides outside the gene matches: 4. CDR1 is DFQATT, CDR2 SNEGSKA, per germline (reference sequence). The CDR3 here is CSARGQGGTPQHF. The CDR3 DNA follows: TGCAGTGCTAGAGGACAGGGGGGTACGCCCCAGCATTTT.

In its sample, this clonotype was seen a few times. The V and J genes are TRBV18 and TRBJ2-7, with 11 bases that match TRBD1. Germline V gene sequence: CDR1 KGHSH, CDR2 LQKENI. This CDR3 is built from 14 residues. The V segment lost 4 bases and the J segment 2 bases; nucleotides outside the gene matches: 1. CDR3 coding DNA: TGTGCCAGCTCACTGGACAGGGGGCCCTACGAGCAGTACTTC. Translated, it gives CASSLDRGPYEQYF.

This clonotype has more than one count but fewer than ten. The chain couples TRBV6-4 to TRBJ2-7, with a possible D match to TRBD1 (5 bases). V lost 2 bases, J lost 5 bases, and 13 bases lay in between. The CDR3 is 14 residues long. Germline V gene lookup returns CDR1 MRHNA and CDR2 SNTAGT. CDR3 sequence reads: CASSDIGDSHEQYF. The CDR3 DNA follows: TGTGCCAGCAGTGACATCGGAGACAGTCACGAGCAGTACTTC.

This clonotype appeared many times. The V and J genes are TRBV5-5 and TRBJ2-3; D ambiguous. The length of the CDR3 is 17 residues. V was pared by 0 bases and J by 3 bases, with 17 bases between. In germline, CDR1 is SGHKS, CDR2 YYEKEE (reference sequence). The CDR3 loop reads CASSLGEDPQRTDTQYF. DNA for the CDR3: TGTGCCAGCAGCTTGGGAGAGGACCCTCAGAGGACAGATACGCAGTATTTT.

The J gene is TRBJ2-1, the V gene TRBV9; no definite D call. The V gene's germline CDR1 is SGDLS and CDR2 YYNGEE. V lost 6 bases and J 2 bases, leaving 15 bases between the germline ends. The CDR3 is made up of 15 amino acids. CDR3 protein: CASTSTPAAYNEQFF. Written as DNA, the CDR3 is TGTGCCAGCACCAGTACCCCAGCCGCCTACAATGAGCAGTTCTTC.

This clonotype came up many times. This chain uses TRBV5-5 with TRBJ2-7, with 10 bases lining up with TRBD2. CDR1 SGHKS and CDR2 YYEKEE come from the germline V gene (reference sequence). The CDR3 covers 16 residues. V shed 3 bases and J 0 bases; nucleotides not matched to a gene: 6. The CDR3 spells CASSSKAGGSSYEQYF. In DNA form, the CDR3 reads TGTGCCAGCAGCTCAAAAGCGGGAGGGAGCTCCTACGAGCAGTACTTC.

At least ten counts were recorded for this clonotype. The J gene is TRBJ2-1, the V gene TRBV28; possible D gene TRBD1, 6 bases. CDR3 length equals 15 residues. V dropped 4 bases and J dropped 10 bases, with 20 bases sitting between them. Germline V CDR1 and CDR2: MDHEN, SYDVKM. CDR3 DNA sequence: TGTGCCAGCAGTTCGGGGAAAAACAGGGACGGGGAGCAGTTCTTC. Translation gives CASSSGKNRDGEQFF.

This clonotype was picked up many times. This chain connects TRBV6-5 to TRBJ2-1; unclear D gene. There are 12 residues in the CDR3. Trimming removed 8 bases at V and 10 bases at J, with 15 bases between. Per the germline V gene, CDR1 is MNHEY and CDR2 is SVGAGI. CDR3 in amino acids: CASGKWVREQFF. DNA for the CDR3: TGTGCCAGCGGGAAATGGGTACGCGAGCAGTTCTTC.

This clonotype was seen a handful of times. The rearrangement links TRBV6-2 or TRBV6-3 to TRBJ2-7; D is perhaps TRBD2 (5 bases). The CDR3 extends over 15 amino acids. Germline V lookup: CDR1 MNHEY, CDR2 SVGEGT. V was pared by 6 bases and J by 2 bases, with 17 bases between. The CDR3 region is CASSRPRGATYEQYF. The CDR3 DNA follows: TGTGCCAGCAGCCGCCCTCGGGGAGCGACCTACGAGCAGTACTTC.

This clonotype has ten or more counts. The rearrangement links TRBV3-1 to TRBJ2-4; D is possibly TRBD1 (6 bases). V was trimmed by 4 bases and J by 0 bases, leaving 13 bases between them. The CDR3 is 16 residues long. CDR1 LGHDT and CDR2 YNNKEL come from the germline V gene (reference sequence). Here the CDR3 reads CASSPRQVIAKNIQYF. For the CDR3, the DNA is TGTGCCAGCAGCCCCCGACAGGTTATAGCCAAAAACATTCAGTACTTC. The complete variable domain, with remaining parts taken from reference TRBV3-1 and TRBJ2-4, reads DTAVSQTPKYLVTQMGNDKSIKCEQNLGHDTMYWYKQDSKKFLKIMFSYNNKELIINETVPNRFSPKSPDKAHLNLHINSLELGDSAVYFCASSPRQVIAKNIQYFGAGTRLSVL.

In its sample, this clonotype was seen many times. The chain couples TRBV7-2 to TRBJ2-1; D ambiguous. The V gene's germline CDR1 is SGHTA and CDR2 FQGNSA. The germline V and J ends were trimmed by 5 bases and 0 bases, with 17 bases remaining between them. There are 17 residues in the CDR3. CDR3 in amino acids: CASSPWIRSSSYNEQFF. CDR3 coding DNA: TGTGCCAGCAGCCCTTGGATCCGGTCGAGCTCCTACAATGAGCAGTTCTTC.

V gene TRBV4-3 combines with J gene TRBJ2-1, with TRBD1 as a possible D gene (5 bases). The CDR3 has 16 residues. With 2 bases removed from V and 4 bases from J, the gap between germline ends came to 15 bases. From germline, CDR1 is LGHNA and CDR2 YSLEER. The CDR3 DNA sequence: TGCGCCAGCAGCCAACTCTCTGCTGGGGCTTACAATGAGCAGTTCTTC. This encodes CASSQLSAGAYNEQFF.

The J gene is TRBJ2-3, the V gene TRBV9, with D tentatively TRBD1 (6 bases). Germline V gene sequence: CDR1 SGDLS, CDR2 YYNGEE. The CDR3 runs 15 residues. V was clipped by 0 bases and J by 1 base, with 9 bases between them. Here the CDR3 DNA reads TGTGCCAGCAGCGTAGCACAGGGAGGCACAGATACGCAGTATTTT. This sequence encodes CASSVAQGGTDTQYF.

The chain uses TRBV20-1 and TRBJ1-5, with TRBD1 identical over 12 bases. The CDR3 has 19 residues. Germline-derived CDR1 and CDR2 are DFQATT and SNEGSKA (reference sequence). V was pared by 1 base and J by 2 bases, with 12 bases of the junction left unmatched. In nucleotides, the CDR3 is TGCAGTGCTAGAGGACCCGGGACAGGGGGCCCTACTCGCAATCAGCCCCAGCATTTT. This codes for CSARGPGTGGPTRNQPQHF.

V usage is TRBV20-1 and J usage is TRBJ2-1; 10 nucleotides line up with TRBD2. Germline values: CDR1 DFQATT, CDR2 SNEGSKA (reference sequence). There are 16 residues in the CDR3. V gave up 1 base and J gave up 0 bases; unmatched junction bases: 3. The CDR3 loop reads CSARAASGSSYNEQFF. CDR3 DNA sequence: TGCAGTGCTAGAGCGGCTAGCGGGAGCTCCTACAATGAGCAGTTCTTC.

The gene calls are TRBV11-2 and TRBJ1-5; no clear D gene. This CDR3 is built from 16 residues. With 1 base removed from V and 0 bases from J, the gap between germline ends came to 10 bases. In germline, CDR1 is SGHAT, CDR2 FQNNGV. The chain's CDR3 is CASSLVPGNSNQPQHF. CDR3 DNA: TGTGCCAGCAGCTTAGTTCCCGGGAATAGCAATCAGCCCCAGCATTTT.

In this sample, this clonotype turned up many times. V gene TRBV9 combines with J gene TRBJ2-1; TRBD2 aligns across 7 bases. The germline gives CDR1 SGDLS, CDR2 YYNGEE. This CDR3 region has 15 residues. V shed 4 bases and J 5 bases; nucleotides not matched to a gene: 9. The CDR3 DNA follows: TGTGCCAGCAGCTACGGACTAGGTAATAACAATGAGCAGTTCTTC. Translating gives CASSYGLGNNNEQFF.

This clonotype is classed as medium-sized. The chain couples TRBV7-9 to TRBJ2-3; D gene ambiguous. The length of the CDR3 is 13 residues. Germline lookup yields CDR1 SEHNR and CDR2 FQNEAQ (reference sequence). Deletions cut 6 bases from V and 3 bases from J, with 10 bases between. CDR3 DNA: TGTGCCAGCAGGGATGGGATGACAGATACGCAGTATTTT. This translates into CASRDGMTDTQYF.

CDR3 in DNA: TGCGCCAGCGGGGTGGCGAACACCGGGGAGCTGTTTTTT. It encodes CASGVANTGELFF. V gene TRBV5-1 combines with J gene TRBJ2-2, with D uncertain. V was clipped by 7 bases and J by 0 bases, with 7 bases between them. The CDR3 covers 13 residues. The germline CDR1 and CDR2 sequences are SGHRS and YFSETQ.

In this sample, this clonotype turned up a few times. The rearrangement uses TRBV29-1 and TRBJ2-5; D is perhaps TRBD1 or TRBD2 (5 bases each). The CDR3 consists of 14 residues. Germline values: CDR1 SQVTM, CDR2 ANQGSEA. Trimming removed 2 bases at V and 3 bases at J, with 13 bases between. The DNA of the CDR3 is TGCAGCGTTGAACCGACCGGGACCGAAGAGACCCAGTACTTC. As protein: CSVEPTGTEETQYF.

This clonotype was detected a few times. The chain combines TRBV9 with TRBJ2-3; D is unclear. Germline lookup yields CDR1 SGDLS and CDR2 YYNGEE. Trimming removed 0 bases from V and 2 bases from J, with 10 bases in between. The CDR3 runs to 15 residues. The CDR3 loop reads CASSVAIGITDTQYF. The CDR3 region has the DNA TGTGCCAGCAGCGTAGCTATAGGAATCACAGATACGCAGTATTTT.

The chain uses TRBV3-1 and TRBJ1-6, with D hard to call. V shed 4 bases and J shed 10 bases, with 11 bases lying between them. From germline, CDR1 is LGHDT and CDR2 YNNKEL (reference sequence). CDR3 length equals 13 residues. The CDR3 DNA reads TGTGCCAGCAGCCTGAACTTGGACTCACCCCTCCACTTT. It is translated as CASSLNLDSPLHF.